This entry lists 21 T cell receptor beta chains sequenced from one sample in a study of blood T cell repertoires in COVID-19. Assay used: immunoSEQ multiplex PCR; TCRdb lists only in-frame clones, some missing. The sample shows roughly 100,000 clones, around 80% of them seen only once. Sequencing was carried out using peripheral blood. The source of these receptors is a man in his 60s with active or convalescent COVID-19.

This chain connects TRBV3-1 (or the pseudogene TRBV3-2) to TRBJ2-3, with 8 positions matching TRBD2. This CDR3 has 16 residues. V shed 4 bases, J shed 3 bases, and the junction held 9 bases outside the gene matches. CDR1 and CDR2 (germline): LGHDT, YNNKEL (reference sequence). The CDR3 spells CASSPLSSGSTDTQYF. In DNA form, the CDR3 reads TGTGCCAGCAGCCCCCTGAGCAGCGGGAGTACAGATACGCAGTATTTT.

For the CDR3, the DNA is TGTGCCAGCAGCATAGGAGGGACAGTCAATGAAAAACTGTTTTTT. Translated: CASSIGGTVNEKLFF. The V gene is TRBV5-4, the J gene TRBJ1-4, with 7 bases matching TRBD1. The V gene end was trimmed by 4 bases and the J gene end by 5 bases; junction bases not matched to a gene: 8. Germline CDR1 is SGHNT and CDR2 is YYREEE (reference sequence). The CDR3 runs to 15 residues.

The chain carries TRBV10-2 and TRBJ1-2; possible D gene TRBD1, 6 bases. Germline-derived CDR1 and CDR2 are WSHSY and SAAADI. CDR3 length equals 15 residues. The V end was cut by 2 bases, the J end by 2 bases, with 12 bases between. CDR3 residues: CASSEGGRGNYGYTF. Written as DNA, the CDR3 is TGCGCCAGCAGTGAGGGCGGCAGGGGAAACTATGGCTACACCTTC.

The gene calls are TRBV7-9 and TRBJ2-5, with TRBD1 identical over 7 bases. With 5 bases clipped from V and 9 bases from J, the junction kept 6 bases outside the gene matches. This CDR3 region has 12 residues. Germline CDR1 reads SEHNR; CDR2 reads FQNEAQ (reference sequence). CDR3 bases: TGTGCCAGCAGCCCAGCAGACAGGGCCCAGTACTTC. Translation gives CASSPADRAQYF.

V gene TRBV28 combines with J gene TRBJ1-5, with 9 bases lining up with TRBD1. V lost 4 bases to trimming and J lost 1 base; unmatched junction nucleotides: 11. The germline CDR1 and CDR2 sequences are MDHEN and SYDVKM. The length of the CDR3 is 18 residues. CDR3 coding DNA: TGTGCCAGCAGTTCACTGAGACAGGGGGGGACGAGCAATCAGCCCCAGCATTTT. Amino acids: CASSSLRQGGTSNQPQHF.

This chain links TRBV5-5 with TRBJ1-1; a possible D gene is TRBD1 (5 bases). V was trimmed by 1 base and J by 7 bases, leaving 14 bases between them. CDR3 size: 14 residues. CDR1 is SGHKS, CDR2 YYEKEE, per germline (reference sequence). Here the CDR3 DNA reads TGTGCCAGCAGCTTGACACCAGGGTACCATGAAGCTTTCTTT. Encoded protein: CASSLTPGYHEAFF.

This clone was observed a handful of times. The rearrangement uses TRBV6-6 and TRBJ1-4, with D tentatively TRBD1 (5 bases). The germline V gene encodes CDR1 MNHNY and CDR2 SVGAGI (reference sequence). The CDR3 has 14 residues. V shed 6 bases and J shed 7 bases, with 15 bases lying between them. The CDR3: CASSPGRGSEKLFF. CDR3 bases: TGTGCCAGCAGCCCCGGGAGGGGTAGTGAAAAACTGTTTTTT.

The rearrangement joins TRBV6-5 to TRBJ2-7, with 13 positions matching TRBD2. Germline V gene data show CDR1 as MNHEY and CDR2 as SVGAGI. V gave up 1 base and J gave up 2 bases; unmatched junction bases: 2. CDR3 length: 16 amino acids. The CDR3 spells CASSYLGLAGAYEQYV. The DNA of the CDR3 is TGTGCCAGCAGTTACTTAGGACTAGCGGGAGCCTACGAGCAGTACGTC.

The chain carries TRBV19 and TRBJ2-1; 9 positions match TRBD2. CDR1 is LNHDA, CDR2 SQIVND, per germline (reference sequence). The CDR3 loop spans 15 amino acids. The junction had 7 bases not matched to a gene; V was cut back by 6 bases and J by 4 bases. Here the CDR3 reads CASRWSSGSYNEQFF. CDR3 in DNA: TGTGCCAGTAGATGGAGTAGCGGGAGTTACAATGAGCAGTTCTTC.

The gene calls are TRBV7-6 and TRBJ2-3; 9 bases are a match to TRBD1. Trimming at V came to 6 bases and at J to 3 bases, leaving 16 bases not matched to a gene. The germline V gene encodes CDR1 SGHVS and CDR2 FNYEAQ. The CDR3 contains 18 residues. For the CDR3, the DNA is TGTGCCAGCAGTTTCATCCCTCGGACAGGGGTAGGAACAGATACGCAGTATTTT. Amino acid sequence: CASSFIPRTGVGTDTQYF.

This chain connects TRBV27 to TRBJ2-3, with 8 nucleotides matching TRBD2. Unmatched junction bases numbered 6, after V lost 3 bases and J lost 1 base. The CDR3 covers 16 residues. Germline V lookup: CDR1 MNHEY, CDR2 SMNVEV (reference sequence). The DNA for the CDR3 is TGTGCCAGCAGTTTTGTAAGCGGGAGTGGCACAGATACGCAGTATTTT. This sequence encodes CASSFVSGSGTDTQYF.

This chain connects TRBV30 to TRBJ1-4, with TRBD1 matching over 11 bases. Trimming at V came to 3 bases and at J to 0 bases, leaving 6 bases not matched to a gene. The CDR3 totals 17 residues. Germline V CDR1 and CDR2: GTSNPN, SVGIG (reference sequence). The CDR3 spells CAWRRTGGLATNEKLFF. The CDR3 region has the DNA TGTGCCTGGAGGAGGACAGGGGGCCTTGCAACTAATGAAAAACTGTTTTTT.

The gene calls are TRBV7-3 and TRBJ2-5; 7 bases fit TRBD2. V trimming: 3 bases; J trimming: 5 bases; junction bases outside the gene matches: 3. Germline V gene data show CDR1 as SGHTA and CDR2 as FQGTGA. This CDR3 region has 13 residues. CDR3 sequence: CASSFRGVETQYF. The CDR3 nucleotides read TGTGCCAGCAGCTTTCGGGGGGTGGAGACCCAGTACTTC. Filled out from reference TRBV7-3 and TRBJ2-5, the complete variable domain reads GAGVSQTPSNKVTEKGKYVELRCDPISGHTALYWYRQSLGQGPEFLIYFQGTGAADDSGLPNDRFFAVRPEGSVSTLKIQRTERGDSAVYLCASSFRGVETQYFGPGTRLLVL.

The chain's CDR3 is CASSYSGGAGYGYTF. CDR3 nucleotides: TGTGCCAGCAGTTACTCTGGGGGCGCTGGCTATGGCTACACCTTC. The chain couples TRBV6-5 to TRBJ1-2; D may be TRBD1 (6 bases). The CDR3 has 15 residues. Germline CDR1 MNHEY, CDR2 SVGAGI. The germline V and J ends were trimmed by 0 bases and 4 bases, with 12 bases remaining between them.

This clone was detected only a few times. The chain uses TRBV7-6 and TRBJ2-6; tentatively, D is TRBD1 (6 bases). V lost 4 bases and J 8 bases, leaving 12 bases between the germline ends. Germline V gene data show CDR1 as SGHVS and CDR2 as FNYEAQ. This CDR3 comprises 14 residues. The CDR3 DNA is TGTGCCAGCAGCTCCCACAGGGAACCCAACGTCCTGACTTTC. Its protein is CASSSHREPNVLTF.

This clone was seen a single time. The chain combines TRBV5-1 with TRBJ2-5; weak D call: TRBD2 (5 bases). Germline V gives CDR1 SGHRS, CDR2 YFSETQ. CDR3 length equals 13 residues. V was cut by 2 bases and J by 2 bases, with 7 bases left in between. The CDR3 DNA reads TGCGCCAGCAGCTTCGACTATCAAGAGACCCAGTACTTC. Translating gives CASSFDYQETQYF.

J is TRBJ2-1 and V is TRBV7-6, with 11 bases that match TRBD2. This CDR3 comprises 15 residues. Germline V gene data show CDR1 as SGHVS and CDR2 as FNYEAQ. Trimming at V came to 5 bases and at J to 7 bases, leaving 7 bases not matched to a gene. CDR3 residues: CASSDDSGRGNEQFF. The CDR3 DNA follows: TGTGCCAGCAGCGACGATAGCGGGAGGGGGAATGAGCAGTTCTTC.

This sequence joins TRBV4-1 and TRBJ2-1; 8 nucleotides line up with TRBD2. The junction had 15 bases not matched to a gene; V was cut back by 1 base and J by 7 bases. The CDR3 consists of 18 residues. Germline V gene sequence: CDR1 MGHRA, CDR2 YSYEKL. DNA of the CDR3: TGCGCCAGCAGCCAAGGAGCAGGAACCGGGAGGGCCGGGAATGAGCAGTTCTTC. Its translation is CASSQGAGTGRAGNEQFF.

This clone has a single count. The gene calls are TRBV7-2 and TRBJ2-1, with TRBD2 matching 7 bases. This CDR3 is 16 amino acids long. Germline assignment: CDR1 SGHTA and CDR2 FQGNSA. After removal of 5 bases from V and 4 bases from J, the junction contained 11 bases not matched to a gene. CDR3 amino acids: CASSPWGSGQYNEQFF. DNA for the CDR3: TGTGCCAGCAGCCCGTGGGGTAGCGGGCAGTACAATGAGCAGTTCTTC.

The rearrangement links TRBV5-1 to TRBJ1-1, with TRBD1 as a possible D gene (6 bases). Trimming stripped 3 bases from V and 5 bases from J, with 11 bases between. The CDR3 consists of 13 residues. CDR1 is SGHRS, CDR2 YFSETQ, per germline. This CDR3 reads CASSYGQRTEAFF. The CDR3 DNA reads TGCGCCAGCAGCTACGGACAGAGAACTGAAGCTTTCTTT.

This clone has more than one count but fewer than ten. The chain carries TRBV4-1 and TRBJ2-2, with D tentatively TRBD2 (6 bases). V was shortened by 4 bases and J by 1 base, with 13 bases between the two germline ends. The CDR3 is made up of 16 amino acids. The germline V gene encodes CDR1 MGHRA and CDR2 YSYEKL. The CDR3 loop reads CASSPKGTWNTGELFF. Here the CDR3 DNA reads TGCGCCAGCAGCCCCAAGGGGACTTGGAACACCGGGGAGCTGTTTTTT.